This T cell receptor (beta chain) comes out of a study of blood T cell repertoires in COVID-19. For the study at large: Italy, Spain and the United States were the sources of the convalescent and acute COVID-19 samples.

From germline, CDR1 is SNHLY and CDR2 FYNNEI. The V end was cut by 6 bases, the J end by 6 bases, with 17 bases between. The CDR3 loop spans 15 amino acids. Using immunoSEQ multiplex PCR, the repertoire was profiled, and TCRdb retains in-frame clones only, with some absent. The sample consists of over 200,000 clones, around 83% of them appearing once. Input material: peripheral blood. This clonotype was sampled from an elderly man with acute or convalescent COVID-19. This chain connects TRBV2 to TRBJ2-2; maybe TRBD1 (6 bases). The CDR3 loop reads CASSNFQGMAGELFF. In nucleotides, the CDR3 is TGTGCCAGCAGCAACTTCCAGGGGATGGCCGGGGAGCTGTTTTTT.